This T cell receptor (beta chain) was observed in a study of T cell responses to AZD1222 COVID-19 vaccine. This clone was observed a few times. Its specificity is not known. Germline CDR1 MNHEY, CDR2 SMNVEV (reference sequence). The trim removed 8 bases at V and 0 bases at J, leaving 7 bases unmatched. The CDR3 length is 14 residues. Study results and limitations: Recipients of two AZD1222 doses showed rising Spike-specific TCR breadth and depth. Nearly half of spike-specific TCRs reportedly target unmutated variant regions. Baseline serology detected seropositivity in only five to seven AZD1222 recipients. Clonal diversity may have been underestimated in mostly white British donors.

Repertoires were generated with immunoSEQ multiplex PCR, while TCRdb's copy carries only in-frame clones and drops some. This table holds about 130,000 clones, approximately 89% found once. This sequence was found in an adult in good health. This chain connects TRBV27 to TRBJ2-7, with 7 bases identical to TRBD1. The material was peripheral blood, obtained on day 0 of AZD1222 vaccination. The CDR3 sequence: CASSQWDSSYEQYF. The CDR3, as DNA: TGTGCCAGCTCCCAGTGGGACAGCTCCTACGAGCAGTACTTC.